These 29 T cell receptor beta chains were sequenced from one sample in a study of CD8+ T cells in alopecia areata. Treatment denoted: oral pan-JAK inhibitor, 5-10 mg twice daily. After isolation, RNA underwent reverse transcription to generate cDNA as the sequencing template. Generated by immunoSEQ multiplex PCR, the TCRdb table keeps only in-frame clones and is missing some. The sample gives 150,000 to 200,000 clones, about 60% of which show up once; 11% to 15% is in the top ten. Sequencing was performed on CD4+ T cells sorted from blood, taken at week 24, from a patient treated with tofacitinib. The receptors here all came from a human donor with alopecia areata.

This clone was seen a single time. CDR3 sequence (DNA): TGTGCCAGCAGCTTGCTCTTCAGAACAGATACGCAGTATTTT. Translation: CASSLLFRTDTQYF. The J gene is TRBJ2-3, the V gene TRBV11-3, with D unclear. The length of the CDR3 is 14 residues. V was shortened by 3 bases and J by 3 bases, with 10 bases between the two germline ends. Germline assignment: CDR1 SGHNT and CDR2 YENEEA.

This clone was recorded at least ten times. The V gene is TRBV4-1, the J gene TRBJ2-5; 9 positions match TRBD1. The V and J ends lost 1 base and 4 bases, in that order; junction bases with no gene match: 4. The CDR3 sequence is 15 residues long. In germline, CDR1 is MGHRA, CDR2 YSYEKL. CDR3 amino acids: CASSQGDRVRETQYF. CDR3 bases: TGCGCCAGCAGCCAAGGGGACAGGGTGAGAGAGACCCAGTACTTC.

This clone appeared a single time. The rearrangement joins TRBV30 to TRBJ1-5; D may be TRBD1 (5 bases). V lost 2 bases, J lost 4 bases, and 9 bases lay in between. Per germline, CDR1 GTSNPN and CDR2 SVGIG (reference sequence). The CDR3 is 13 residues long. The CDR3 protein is CAWSPAGNQPQHF. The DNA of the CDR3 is TGTGCCTGGAGTCCGGCAGGGAATCAGCCCCAGCATTTT.

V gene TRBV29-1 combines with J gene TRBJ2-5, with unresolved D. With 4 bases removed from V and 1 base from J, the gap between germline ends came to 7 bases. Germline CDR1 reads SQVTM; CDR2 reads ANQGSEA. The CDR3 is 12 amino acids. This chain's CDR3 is CSVGQTQETQYF. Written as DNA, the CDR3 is TGCAGCGTTGGGCAGACCCAAGAGACCCAGTACTTC.

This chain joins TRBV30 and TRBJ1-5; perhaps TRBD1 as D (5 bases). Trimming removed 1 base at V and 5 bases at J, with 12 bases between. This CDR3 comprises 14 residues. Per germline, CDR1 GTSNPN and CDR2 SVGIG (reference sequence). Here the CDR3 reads CAWSGGGIHQPQHF. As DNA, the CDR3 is TGTGCCTGGAGTGGGGGGGGAATTCATCAGCCCCAGCATTTT.

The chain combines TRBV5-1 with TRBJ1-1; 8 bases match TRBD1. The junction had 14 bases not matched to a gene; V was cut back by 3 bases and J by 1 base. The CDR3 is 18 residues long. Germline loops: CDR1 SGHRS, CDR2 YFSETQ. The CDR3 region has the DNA TGCGCCAGCAGCTCCAGGAAAGGACAGGGCGGGGGGAACACTGAAGCTTTCTTT. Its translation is CASSSRKGQGGGNTEAFF.

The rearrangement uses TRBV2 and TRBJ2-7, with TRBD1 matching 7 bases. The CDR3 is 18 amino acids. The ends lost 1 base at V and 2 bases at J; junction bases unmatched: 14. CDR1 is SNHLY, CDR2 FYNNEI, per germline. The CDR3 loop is CASSEGAPGQLPTYEQYF. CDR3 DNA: TGTGCCAGCAGTGAAGGGGCTCCGGGACAGCTACCTACCTACGAGCAGTACTTC.

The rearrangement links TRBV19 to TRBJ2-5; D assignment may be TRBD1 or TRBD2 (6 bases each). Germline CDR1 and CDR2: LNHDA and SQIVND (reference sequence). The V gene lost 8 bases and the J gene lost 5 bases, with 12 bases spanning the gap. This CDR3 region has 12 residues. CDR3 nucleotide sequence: TGTGCCAGTGCTATCGGGGGCGAGACCCAGTACTTC. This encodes CASAIGGETQYF.

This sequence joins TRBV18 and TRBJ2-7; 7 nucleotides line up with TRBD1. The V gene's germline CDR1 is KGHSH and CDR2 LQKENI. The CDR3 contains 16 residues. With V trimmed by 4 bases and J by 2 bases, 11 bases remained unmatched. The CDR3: CASSRPPGTATYEQYF. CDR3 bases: TGTGCCAGCTCACGTCCTCCGGGGACAGCCACCTACGAGCAGTACTTC.

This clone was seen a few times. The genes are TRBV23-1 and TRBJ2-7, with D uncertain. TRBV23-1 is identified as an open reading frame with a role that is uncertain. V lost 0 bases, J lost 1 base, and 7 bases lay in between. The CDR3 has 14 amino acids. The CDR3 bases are TGCGCCAGCAGTCAATCTGACGGATCCTACGAGCAGTACTTC. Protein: CASSQSDGSYEQYF.

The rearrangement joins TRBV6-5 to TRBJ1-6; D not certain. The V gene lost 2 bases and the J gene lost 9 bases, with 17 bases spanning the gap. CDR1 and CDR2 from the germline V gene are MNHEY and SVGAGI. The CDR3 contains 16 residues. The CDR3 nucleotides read TGTGCCAGCAGTTACGAAGTGGCTCCCGTAGGTTCACCCCTCCACTTT. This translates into CASSYEVAPVGSPLHF.

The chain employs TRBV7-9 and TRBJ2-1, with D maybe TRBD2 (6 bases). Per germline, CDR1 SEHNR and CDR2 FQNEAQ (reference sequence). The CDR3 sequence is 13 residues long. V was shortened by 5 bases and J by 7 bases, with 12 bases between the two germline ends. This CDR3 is CASSPFGRNEQFF. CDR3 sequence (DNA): TGTGCCAGCAGCCCTTTTGGGAGGAATGAGCAGTTCTTC.

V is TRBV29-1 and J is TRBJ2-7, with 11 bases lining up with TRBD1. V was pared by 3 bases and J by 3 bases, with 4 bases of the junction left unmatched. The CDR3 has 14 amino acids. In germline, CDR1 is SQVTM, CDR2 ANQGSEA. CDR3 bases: TGCAGCGTTGACTTAGGGACAGGGGGCTACGAGCAGTACTTC. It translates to CSVDLGTGGYEQYF.

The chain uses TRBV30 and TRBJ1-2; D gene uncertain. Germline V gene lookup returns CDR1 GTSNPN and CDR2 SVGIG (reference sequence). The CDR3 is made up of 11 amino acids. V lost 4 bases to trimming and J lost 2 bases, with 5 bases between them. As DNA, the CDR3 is TGTGCCTGGACGGTCAACTATGGCTACACCTTC. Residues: CAWTVNYGYTF.

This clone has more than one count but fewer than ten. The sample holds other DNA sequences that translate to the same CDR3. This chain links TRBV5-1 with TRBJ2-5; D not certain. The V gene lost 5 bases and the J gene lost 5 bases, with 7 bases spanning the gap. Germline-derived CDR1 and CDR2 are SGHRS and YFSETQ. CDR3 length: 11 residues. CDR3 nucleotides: TGCGCCAGCAGAGGAGAGGAGACCCAGTACTTC. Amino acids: CASRGEETQYF. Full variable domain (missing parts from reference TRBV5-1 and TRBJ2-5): KAGVTQTPRYLIKTRGQQVTLSCSPISGHRSVSWYQQTPGQGLQFLFEYFSETQRNKGNFPGRFSGRQFSNSRSEMNVSTLELGDSALYLCASRGEETQYFGPGTRLLVL.

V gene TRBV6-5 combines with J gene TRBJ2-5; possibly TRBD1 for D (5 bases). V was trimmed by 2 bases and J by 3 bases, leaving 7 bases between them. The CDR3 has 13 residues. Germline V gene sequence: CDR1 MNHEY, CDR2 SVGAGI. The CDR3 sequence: CASSYGREETQYF. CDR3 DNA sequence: TGTGCCAGCAGTTACGGCAGGGAAGAGACCCAGTACTTC.

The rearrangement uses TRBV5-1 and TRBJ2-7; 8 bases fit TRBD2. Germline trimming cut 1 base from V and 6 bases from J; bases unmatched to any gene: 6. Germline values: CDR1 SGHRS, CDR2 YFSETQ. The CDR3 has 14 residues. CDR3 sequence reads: CASSLRGLAGEQYF. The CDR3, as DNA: TGCGCCAGCAGCTTGAGAGGACTAGCAGGCGAGCAGTACTTC.

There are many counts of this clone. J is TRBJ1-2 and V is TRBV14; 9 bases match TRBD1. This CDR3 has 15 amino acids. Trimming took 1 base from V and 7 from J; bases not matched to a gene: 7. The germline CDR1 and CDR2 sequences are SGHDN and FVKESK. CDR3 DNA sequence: TGTGCCAGCAGCCAAGTAACGGGACAGGGCTCTGGCTACACCTTC. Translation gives CASSQVTGQGSGYTF. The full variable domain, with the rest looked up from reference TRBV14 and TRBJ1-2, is EAGVTQFPSHSVIEKGQTVTLRCDPISGHDNLYWYRRVMGKEIKFLLHFVKESKQDESGMPNNRFLAERTGGTYSTLKVQPAELEDSGVYFCASSQVTGQGSGYTFGSGTRLTVV.

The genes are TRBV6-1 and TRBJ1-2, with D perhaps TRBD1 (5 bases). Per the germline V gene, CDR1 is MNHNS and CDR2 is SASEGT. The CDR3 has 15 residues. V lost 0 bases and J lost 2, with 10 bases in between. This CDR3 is CASSEAYRDNYGYTF. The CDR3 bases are TGTGCCAGCAGTGAAGCGTACCGGGACAACTATGGCTACACCTTC.

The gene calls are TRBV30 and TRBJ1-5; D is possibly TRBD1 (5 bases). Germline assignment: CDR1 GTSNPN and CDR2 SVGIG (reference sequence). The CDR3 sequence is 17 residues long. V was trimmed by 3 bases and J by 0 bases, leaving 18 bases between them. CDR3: CAWSVTGGTGSNQPQHF. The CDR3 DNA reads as TGTGCCTGGAGCGTAACGGGGGGGACGGGTAGCAATCAGCCCCAGCATTTT.

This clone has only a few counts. CDR3: CSAMTVSGANVLTF. In DNA form, the CDR3 reads TGCAGCGCCATGACGGTCTCTGGGGCCAACGTCCTGACTTTC. The chain uses TRBV29-1 and TRBJ2-6; D is ambiguous. The CDR3 loop spans 14 amino acids. Between the trimmed V and J ends, which lost 7 bases and 0 bases, there was a span of 10 bases. The germline CDR1 and CDR2 sequences are SQVTM and ANQGSEA.

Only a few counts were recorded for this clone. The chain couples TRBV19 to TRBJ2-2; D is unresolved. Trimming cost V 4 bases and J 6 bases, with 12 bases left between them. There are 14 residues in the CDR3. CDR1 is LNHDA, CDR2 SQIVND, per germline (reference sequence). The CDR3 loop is CASSTGPSAGELFF. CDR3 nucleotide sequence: TGTGCCAGTAGTACCGGACCGTCAGCCGGGGAGCTGTTTTTT.

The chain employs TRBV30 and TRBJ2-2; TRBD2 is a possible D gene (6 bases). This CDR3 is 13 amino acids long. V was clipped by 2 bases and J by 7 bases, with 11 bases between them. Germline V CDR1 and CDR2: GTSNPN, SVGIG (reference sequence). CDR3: CAWSLGGVGELFF. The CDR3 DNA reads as TGTGCCTGGAGTCTTGGAGGGGTCGGGGAGCTGTTTTTT. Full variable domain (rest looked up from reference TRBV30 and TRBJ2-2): SQTIHQWPATLVQPVGSPLSLECTVEGTSNPNLYWYRQAAGRGLQLLFYSVGIGQISSEVPQNLSASRPQDRQFILSSKKLLLSDSGFYLCAWSLGGVGELFFGEGSRLTVL.

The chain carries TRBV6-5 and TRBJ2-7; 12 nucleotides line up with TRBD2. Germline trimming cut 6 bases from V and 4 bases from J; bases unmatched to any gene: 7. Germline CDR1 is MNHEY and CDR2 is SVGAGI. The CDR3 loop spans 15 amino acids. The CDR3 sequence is CASRRTSGVLYEQYF. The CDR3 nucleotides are TGTGCCAGCAGGCGGACTAGCGGGGTTCTTTACGAGCAGTACTTC.

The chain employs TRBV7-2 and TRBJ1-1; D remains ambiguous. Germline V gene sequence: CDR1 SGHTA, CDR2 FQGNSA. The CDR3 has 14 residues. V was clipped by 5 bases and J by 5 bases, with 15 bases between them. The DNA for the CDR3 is TGTGCCAGCAGCGAGCCATTGTTCTGGACTGAAGCTTTCTTT. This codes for CASSEPLFWTEAFF. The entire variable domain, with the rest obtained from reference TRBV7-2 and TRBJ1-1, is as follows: GAGVSQSPSNKVTEKGKDVELRCDPISGHTALYWYRQSLGQGLEFLIYFQGNSAPDKSGLPSDRFSAERTGGSVSTLTIQRTQQEDSAVYLCASSEPLFWTEAFFGQGTRLTVV.

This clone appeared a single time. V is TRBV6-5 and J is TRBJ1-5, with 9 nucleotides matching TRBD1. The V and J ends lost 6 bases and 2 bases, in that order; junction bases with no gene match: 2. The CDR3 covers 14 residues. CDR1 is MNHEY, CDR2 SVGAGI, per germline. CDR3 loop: CASSRTGGNQPQHF. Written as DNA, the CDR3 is TGTGCCAGCAGCAGGACAGGGGGCAATCAGCCCCAGCATTTT.

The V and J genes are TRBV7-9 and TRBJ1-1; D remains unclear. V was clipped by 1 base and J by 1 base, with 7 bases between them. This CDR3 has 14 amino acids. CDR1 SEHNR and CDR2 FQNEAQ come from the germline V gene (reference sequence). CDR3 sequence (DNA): TGTGCCAGCAGCTTAGAGAGCAGGAACACTGAAGCTTTCTTT. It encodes CASSLESRNTEAFF.

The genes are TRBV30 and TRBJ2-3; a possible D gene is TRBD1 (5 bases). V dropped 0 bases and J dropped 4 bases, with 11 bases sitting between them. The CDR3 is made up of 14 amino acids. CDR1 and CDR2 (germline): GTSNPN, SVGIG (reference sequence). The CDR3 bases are TGTGCCTGGAGTGTACGGGCAGGGCCAGATACGCAGTATTTT. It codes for CAWSVRAGPDTQYF. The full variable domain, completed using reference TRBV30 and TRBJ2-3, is SQTIHQWPATLVQPVGSPLSLECTVEGTSNPNLYWYRQAAGRGLQLLFYSVGIGQISSEVPQNLSASRPQDRQFILSSKKLLLSDSGFYLCAWSVRAGPDTQYFGPGTRLTVL.

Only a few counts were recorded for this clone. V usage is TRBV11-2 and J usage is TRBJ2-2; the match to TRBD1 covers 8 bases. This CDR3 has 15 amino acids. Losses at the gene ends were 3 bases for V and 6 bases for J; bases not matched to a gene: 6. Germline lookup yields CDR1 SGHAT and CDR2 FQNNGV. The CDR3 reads CASSLMTGVSGELFF. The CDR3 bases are TGTGCCAGCAGCTTGATGACAGGGGTGTCCGGGGAGCTGTTTTTT.